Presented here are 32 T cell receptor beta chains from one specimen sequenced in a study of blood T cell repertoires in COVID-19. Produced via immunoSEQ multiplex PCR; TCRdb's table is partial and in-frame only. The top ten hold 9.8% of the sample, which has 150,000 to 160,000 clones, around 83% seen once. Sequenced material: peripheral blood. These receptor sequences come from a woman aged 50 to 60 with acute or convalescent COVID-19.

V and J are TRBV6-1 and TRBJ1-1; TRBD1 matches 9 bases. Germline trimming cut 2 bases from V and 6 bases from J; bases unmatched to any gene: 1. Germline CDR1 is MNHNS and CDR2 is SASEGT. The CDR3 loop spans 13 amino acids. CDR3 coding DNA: TGTGCCAGCAGTGAACACAGGGGGCCTGAAGCTTTCTTT. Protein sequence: CASSEHRGPEAFF.

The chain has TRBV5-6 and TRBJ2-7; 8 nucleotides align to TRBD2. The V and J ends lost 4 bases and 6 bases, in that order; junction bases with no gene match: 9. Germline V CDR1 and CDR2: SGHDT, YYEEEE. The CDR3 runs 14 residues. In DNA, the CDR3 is TGTGCCAGCAGCATACTAGCGGTCGTGCTCGAGCAGTACTTC. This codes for CASSILAVVLEQYF.

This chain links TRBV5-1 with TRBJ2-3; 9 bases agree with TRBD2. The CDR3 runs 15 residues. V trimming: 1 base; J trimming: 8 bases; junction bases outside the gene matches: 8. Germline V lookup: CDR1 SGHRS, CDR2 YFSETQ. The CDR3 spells CASSLRRGGLGTQYF. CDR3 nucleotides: TGCGCCAGCAGCTTGCGGCGGGGGGGCCTCGGTACGCAGTATTTT.

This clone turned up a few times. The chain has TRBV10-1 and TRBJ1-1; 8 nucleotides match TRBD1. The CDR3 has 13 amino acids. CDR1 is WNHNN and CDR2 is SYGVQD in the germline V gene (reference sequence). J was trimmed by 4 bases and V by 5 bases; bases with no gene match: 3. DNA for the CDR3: TGCGCCAGCAGTCTGGACAGGGCCACTGAAGCTTTCTTT. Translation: CASSLDRATEAFF.

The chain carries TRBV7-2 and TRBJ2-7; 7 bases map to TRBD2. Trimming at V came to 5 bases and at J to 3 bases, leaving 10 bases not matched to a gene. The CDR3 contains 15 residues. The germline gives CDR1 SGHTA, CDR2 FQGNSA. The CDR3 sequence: CASSPPPGLNYEQYF. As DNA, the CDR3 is TGTGCCAGCAGCCCTCCCCCGGGACTAAACTACGAGCAGTACTTC.

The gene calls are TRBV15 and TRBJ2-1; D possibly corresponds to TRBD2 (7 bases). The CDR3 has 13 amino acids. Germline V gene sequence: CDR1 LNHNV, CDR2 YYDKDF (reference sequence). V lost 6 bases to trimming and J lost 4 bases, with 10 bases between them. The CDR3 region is CATRAGAYNEQFF. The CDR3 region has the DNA TGTGCCACCAGGGCGGGGGCATACAATGAGCAGTTCTTC.

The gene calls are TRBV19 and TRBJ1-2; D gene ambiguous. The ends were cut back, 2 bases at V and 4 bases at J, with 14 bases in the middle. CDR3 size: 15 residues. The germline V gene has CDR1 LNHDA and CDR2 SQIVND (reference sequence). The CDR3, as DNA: TGTGCCAGTAGTATAACTATCTCCCCGGTCTATGGCTACACCTTC. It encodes CASSITISPVYGYTF.

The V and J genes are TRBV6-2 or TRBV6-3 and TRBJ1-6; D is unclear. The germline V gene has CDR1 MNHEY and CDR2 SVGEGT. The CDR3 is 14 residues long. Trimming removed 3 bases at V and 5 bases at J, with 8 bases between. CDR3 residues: CASSYGLDNSPLHF. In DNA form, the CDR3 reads TGTGCCAGCAGTTATGGGCTCGATAATTCACCCCTCCACTTT.

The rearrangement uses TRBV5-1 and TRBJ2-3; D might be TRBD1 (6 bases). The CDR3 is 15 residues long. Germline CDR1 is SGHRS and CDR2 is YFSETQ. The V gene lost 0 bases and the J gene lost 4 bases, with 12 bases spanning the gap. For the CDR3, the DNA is TGCGCCAGCAGCTTGGGGGATACAGGGTCAGATACGCAGTATTTT. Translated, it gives CASSLGDTGSDTQYF.

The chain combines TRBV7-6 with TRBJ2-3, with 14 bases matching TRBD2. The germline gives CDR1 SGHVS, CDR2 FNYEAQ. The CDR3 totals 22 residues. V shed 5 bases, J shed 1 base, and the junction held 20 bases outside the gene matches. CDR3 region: CASSRYPSGLAGGATRTDTQYF. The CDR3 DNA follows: TGTGCCAGCAGCCGCTACCCGTCCGGACTAGCGGGGGGAGCCACCCGCACAGATACGCAGTATTTT.

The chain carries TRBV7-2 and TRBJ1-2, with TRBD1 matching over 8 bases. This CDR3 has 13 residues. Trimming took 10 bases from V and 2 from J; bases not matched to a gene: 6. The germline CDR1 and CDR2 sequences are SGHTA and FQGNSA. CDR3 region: CAITGGVNYGYTF. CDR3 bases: TGTGCCATTACAGGGGGTGTGAACTATGGCTACACCTTC.

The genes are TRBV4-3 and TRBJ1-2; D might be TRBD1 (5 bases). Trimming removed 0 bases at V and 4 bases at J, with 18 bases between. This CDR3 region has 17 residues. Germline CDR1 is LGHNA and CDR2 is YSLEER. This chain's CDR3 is CASSQDPYRSPSYGYTF. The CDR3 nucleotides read TGCGCCAGCAGCCAAGATCCCTACAGGTCTCCCAGCTATGGCTACACCTTC.

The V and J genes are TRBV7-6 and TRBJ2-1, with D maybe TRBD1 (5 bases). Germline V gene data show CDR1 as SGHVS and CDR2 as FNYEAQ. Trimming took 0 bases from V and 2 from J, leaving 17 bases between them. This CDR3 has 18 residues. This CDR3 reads CASSLASLTGGTYNEQFF. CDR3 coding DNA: TGTGCCAGCAGCTTAGCCTCTCTTACAGGTGGTACCTACAATGAGCAGTTCTTC. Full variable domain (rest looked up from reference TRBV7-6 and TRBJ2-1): GAGVSQSPRYKVTKRGQDVALRCDPISGHVSLYWYRQALGQGPEFLTYFNYEAQQDKSGLPNDRFSAERPEGSISTLTIQRTEQRDSAMYRCASSLASLTGGTYNEQFFGPGTRLTVL.

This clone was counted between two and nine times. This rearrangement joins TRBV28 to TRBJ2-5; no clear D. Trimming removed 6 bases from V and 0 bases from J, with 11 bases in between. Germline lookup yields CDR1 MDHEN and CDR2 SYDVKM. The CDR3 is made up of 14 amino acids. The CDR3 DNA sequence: TGTGCCAGCAGATCTGACACGTACCAAGAGACCCAGTACTTC. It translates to CASRSDTYQETQYF.

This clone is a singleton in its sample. CDR3: CASYLAGGEQYF. The CDR3 DNA follows: TGTGCCAGCTATCTAGCGGGCGGCGAGCAGTACTTC. The rearrangement joins TRBV28 to TRBJ2-7; 8 nucleotides line up with TRBD2. With V trimmed by 8 bases and J by 6 bases, 6 bases remained unmatched. The CDR3 consists of 12 residues. In germline, CDR1 is MDHEN, CDR2 SYDVKM.

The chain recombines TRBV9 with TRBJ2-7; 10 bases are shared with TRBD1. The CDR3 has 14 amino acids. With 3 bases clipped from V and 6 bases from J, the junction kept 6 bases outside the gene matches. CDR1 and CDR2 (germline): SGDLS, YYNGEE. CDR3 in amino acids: CASSAGQGKLEQYF. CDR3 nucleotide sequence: TGTGCCAGCAGCGCGGGACAGGGGAAGCTCGAGCAGTACTTC.

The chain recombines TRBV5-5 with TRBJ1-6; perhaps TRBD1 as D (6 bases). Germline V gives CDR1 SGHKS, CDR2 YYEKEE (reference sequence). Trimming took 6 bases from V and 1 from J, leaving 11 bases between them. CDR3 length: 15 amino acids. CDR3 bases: TGTGCCAGCAATCCAGGGGAGTCCTATAATTCACCCCTCCACTTT. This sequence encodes CASNPGESYNSPLHF.

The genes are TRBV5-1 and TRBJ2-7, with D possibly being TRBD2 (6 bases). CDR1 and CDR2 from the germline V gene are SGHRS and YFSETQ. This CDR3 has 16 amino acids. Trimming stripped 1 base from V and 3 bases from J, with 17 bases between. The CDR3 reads CASSLYLAGTGYEQYF. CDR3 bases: TGCGCCAGCAGCTTGTATTTGGCAGGGACTGGCTACGAGCAGTACTTC.

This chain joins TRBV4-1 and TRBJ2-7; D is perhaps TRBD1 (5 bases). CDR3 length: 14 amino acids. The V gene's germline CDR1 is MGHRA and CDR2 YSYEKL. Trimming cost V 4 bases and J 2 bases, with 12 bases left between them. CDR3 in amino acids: CASSPAGRTYEQYF. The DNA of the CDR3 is TGCGCCAGCAGCCCCGCAGGGCGCACCTACGAGCAGTACTTC.

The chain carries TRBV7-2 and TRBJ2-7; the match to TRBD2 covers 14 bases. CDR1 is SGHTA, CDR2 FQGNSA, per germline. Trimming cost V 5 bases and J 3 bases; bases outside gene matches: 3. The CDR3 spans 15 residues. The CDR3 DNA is TGTGCCAGCAGCGGGACTAGCGGGGGCTTCTACGAGCAGTACTTC. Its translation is CASSGTSGGFYEQYF.

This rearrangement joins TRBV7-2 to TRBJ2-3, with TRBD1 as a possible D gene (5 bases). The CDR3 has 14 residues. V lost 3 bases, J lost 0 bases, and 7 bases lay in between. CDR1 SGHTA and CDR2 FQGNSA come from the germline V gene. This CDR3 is CASSLDKSTDTQYF. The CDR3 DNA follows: TGTGCCAGCAGCTTGGACAAGAGCACAGATACGCAGTATTTT.

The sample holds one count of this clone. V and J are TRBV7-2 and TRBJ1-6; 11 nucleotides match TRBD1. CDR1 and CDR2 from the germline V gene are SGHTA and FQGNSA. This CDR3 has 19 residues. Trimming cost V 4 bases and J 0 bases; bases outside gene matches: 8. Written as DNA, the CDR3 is TGTGCCAGCAGCTCCCGGACAGGGGGCCTGAGCTCCTATAATTCACCCCTCCACTTT. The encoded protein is CASSSRTGGLSSYNSPLHF.

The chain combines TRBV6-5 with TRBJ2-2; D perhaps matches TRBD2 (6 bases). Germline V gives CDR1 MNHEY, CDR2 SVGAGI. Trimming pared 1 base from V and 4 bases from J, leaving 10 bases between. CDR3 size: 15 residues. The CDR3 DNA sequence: TGTGCCAGCAGTTACTTGGGACTGGGCACCGGGGAGCTGTTTTTT. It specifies CASSYLGLGTGELFF.

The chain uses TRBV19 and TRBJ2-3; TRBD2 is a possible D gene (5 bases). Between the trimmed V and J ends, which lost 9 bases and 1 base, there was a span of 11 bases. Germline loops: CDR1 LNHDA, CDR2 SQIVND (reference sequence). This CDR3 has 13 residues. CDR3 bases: TGTGCCAGCTCACCCGGGGGCACAGATACGCAGTATTTT. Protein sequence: CASSPGGTDTQYF.

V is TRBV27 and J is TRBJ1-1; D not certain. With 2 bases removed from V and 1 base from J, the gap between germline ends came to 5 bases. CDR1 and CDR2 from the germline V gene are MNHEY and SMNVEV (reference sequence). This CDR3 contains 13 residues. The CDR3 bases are TGTGCCAGCAGTTTAGGCAGGAACACTGAAGCTTTCTTT. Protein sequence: CASSLGRNTEAFF.

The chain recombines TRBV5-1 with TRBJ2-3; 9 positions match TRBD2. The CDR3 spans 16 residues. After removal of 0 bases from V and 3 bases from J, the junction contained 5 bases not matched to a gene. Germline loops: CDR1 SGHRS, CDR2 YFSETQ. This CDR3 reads CASSLELAGGTDTQYF. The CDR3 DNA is TGCGCCAGCAGCTTGGAACTAGCGGGCGGAACAGATACGCAGTATTTT.

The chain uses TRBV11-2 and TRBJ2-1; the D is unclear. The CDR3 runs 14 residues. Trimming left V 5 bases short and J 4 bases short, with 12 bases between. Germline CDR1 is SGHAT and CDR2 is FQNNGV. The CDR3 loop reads CASSPPLSYNEQFF. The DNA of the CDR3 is TGTGCCAGCAGCCCCCCCCTTAGTTACAATGAGCAGTTCTTC. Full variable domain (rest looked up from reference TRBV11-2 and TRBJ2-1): EAGVAQSPRYKIIEKRQSVAFWCNPISGHATLYWYQQILGQGPKLLIQFQNNGVVDDSQLPKDRFSAERLKGVDSTLKIQPAKLEDSAVYLCASSPPLSYNEQFFGPGTRLTVL.

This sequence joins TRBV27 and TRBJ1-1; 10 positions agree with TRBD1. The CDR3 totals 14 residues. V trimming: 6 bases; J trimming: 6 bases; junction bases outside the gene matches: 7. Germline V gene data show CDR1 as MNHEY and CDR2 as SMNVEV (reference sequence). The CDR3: CASRATGGFAEAFF. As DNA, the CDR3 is TGTGCCAGCAGAGCGACAGGGGGCTTCGCTGAAGCTTTCTTT.

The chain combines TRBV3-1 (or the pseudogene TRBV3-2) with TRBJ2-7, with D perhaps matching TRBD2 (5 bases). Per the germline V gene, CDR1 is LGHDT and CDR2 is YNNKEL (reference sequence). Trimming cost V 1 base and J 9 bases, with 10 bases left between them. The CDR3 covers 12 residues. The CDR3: CASSQGSGVQYF. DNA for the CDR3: TGTGCCAGCAGCCAAGGATCCGGGGTGCAGTACTTC.

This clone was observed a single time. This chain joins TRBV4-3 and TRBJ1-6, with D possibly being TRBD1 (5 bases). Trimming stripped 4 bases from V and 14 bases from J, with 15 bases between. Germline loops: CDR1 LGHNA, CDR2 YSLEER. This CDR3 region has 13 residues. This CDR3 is CASSRGDGGALHF. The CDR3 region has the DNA TGCGCCAGCAGCCGGGGGGACGGCGGGGCCCTCCACTTT.

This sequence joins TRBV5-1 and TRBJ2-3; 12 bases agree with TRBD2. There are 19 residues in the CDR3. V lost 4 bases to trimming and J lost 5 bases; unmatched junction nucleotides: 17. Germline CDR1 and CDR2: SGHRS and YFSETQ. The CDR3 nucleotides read TGCGCCAGCAGCAACCCTAGCGGGGGGGCTTTTTATAGGAGAGATACGCAGTATTTT. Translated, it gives CASSNPSGGAFYRRDTQYF.

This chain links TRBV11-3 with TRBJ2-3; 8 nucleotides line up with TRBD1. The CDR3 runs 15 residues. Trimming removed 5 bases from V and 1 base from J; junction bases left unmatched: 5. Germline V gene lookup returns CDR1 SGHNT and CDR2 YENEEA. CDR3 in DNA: TGTGCCAGCAGCATAGGACAGGGAGGCACAGATACGCAGTATTTT. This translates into CASSIGQGGTDTQYF.